These 15 T cell receptor beta chains share one sample of origin, sequenced in a study of blood T cell repertoires in COVID-19. Repertoires were generated with immunoSEQ multiplex PCR, while TCRdb's copy carries only in-frame clones and drops some. Among roughly 130,000 clones listed, approximately 80% were seen once. The specimen sequenced was peripheral blood. Source of these receptors: a woman aged 45 to 65 with acute or convalescent COVID-19.

The genes are TRBV6-5 and TRBJ1-2; 7 positions match TRBD1. This CDR3 region has 14 residues. The ends lost 6 bases at V and 7 bases at J; junction bases unmatched: 11. CDR1 and CDR2 (germline): MNHEY, SVGAGI. The CDR3 here is CASSPDREWGGYTF. The CDR3 DNA sequence: TGTGCCAGCAGCCCCGACAGGGAATGGGGTGGCTACACCTTC.

This chain connects TRBV5-4 to TRBJ2-3; 11 bases fit TRBD2. Looked up from germline, CDR1 is SGHNT and CDR2 is YYREEE (reference sequence). Losses at the gene ends were 2 bases for V and 2 bases for J; bases not matched to a gene: 4. The CDR3 spans 16 residues. CDR3 in DNA: TGTGCCAGCAGCTTTCTAGCGGGGGGTGACACAGATACGCAGTATTTT. Amino acids: CASSFLAGGDTDTQYF.

CDR3 amino acids: CASSQDFPLTEAFF. In DNA form, the CDR3 reads TGTGCCAGCAGCCAAGATTTCCCCCTCACTGAAGCTTTCTTT. V usage is TRBV4-2 and J usage is TRBJ1-1; no clear D gene. The CDR3 is 14 residues long. Trimming took off 0 bases at V and 4 bases at J, with 9 bases between the two ends. Germline CDR1 LGHNA, CDR2 YNFKEQ.

As to this clone: Other DNA variants within this sample encode the same CDR3. The chain carries TRBV18 and TRBJ1-2; unclear D gene. Trimming removed 1 base from V and 6 bases from J, with 3 bases in between. CDR3 length: 11 amino acids. The V gene's germline CDR1 is KGHSH and CDR2 LQKENI. DNA of the CDR3: TGTGCCAGCTCACCACTCGATGGCTACACCTTC. Its translation is CASSPLDGYTF.

The chain is built from TRBV27 and TRBJ1-1, with no clear D. Per germline, CDR1 MNHEY and CDR2 SMNVEV (reference sequence). V was shortened by 0 bases and J by 6 bases, with 11 bases between the two germline ends. The CDR3 contains 14 residues. As DNA, the CDR3 is TGTGCCAGCAGTTTATCACCGGGGTGGTCTGAAGCTTTCTTT. Translation: CASSLSPGWSEAFF.

The V call is TRBV12-3 or TRBV12-4, the J call TRBJ2-2; tentatively, D is TRBD2 (6 bases). V gave up 4 bases and J gave up 8 bases, with 11 bases separating them. The CDR3 totals 13 residues. CDR3 loop: CASSSRLVGELFF. CDR3 DNA sequence: TGTGCCAGCAGTTCAAGACTAGTGGGGGAGCTGTTTTTT.

The rearrangement links TRBV7-9 to TRBJ2-3; the match to TRBD2 covers 9 bases. From germline, CDR1 is SEHNR and CDR2 FQNEAQ (reference sequence). The CDR3 covers 15 residues. The ends lost 5 bases at V and 1 base at J; junction bases unmatched: 4. CDR3 DNA sequence: TGTGCCAGCAGCATTAGCGGGGGTGGCACAGATACGCAGTATTTT. This encodes CASSISGGGTDTQYF.

J is TRBJ1-1 and V is TRBV13, with D possibly matching TRBD1 (6 bases). The CDR3 has 16 amino acids. Germline CDR1 is PRHDT and CDR2 is FYEKMQ (reference sequence). Between the trimmed V and J ends, which lost 1 base and 1 base, there was a span of 13 bases. CDR3 sequence reads: CASSLDTIRGNTEAFF. The DNA for the CDR3 is TGTGCCAGCAGCTTAGACACCATCAGGGGGAACACTGAAGCTTTCTTT.

The V and J genes are TRBV7-2 and TRBJ1-1; the D gene is possibly TRBD1 (6 bases). This CDR3 contains 16 residues. V was shortened by 0 bases and J by 1 base, with 12 bases between the two germline ends. The germline CDR1 and CDR2 sequences are SGHTA and FQGNSA. CDR3 DNA: TGTGCCAGCAGCTTAGCACAGGGCTATGCGAACACTGAAGCTTTCTTT. Translation gives CASSLAQGYANTEAFF.

The rearrangement joins TRBV5-3 to TRBJ1-3, with 7 bases fitting TRBD1. TRBV5-3 is noted as an ORF with a role that remains uncertain. The CDR3 runs 16 residues. The trim removed 0 bases at V and 2 bases at J, leaving 5 bases unmatched. CDR3 sequence (DNA): TGTGCCAGAAGCTTGGCTGGGGACAGTCCTGGAAACACCATATATTTT. Residues: CARSLAGDSPGNTIYF.

The gene calls are TRBV7-3 and TRBJ2-3, with D perhaps matching TRBD2 (6 bases). CDR3 length: 15 amino acids. Looked up from germline, CDR1 is SGHTA and CDR2 is FQGTGA. V shed 5 bases and J shed 0 bases, with 12 bases lying between them. The CDR3 DNA sequence: TGTGCCAGCAGCCTTAGCGGATCTAGCACAGATACGCAGTATTTT. It encodes CASSLSGSSTDTQYF.

The table lists this clone with a count of one. This chain uses TRBV23-1 with TRBJ1-6, with 8 bases that match TRBD1. TRBV23-1 is an ORF for which the function is uncertain. V dropped 2 bases and J dropped 4; count of bases not matched to a gene: 7. This CDR3 is built from 17 residues. The CDR3 loop reads CASSQTAHRGYNSPLHF. DNA for the CDR3: TGCGCCAGCAGTCAAACGGCTCACAGGGGGTATAATTCACCCCTCCACTTT.

The J gene is TRBJ1-2, the V gene TRBV30, with D possibly matching TRBD1 (5 bases). The V gene's germline CDR1 is GTSNPN and CDR2 SVGIG (reference sequence). V was cut by 2 bases and J by 0 bases, with 10 bases left in between. The CDR3 is 14 amino acids. The CDR3 region is CAWSRQLANYGYTF. In nucleotides, the CDR3 is TGTGCCTGGAGTCGACAGTTAGCTAACTATGGCTACACCTTC.

The gene calls are TRBV6-5 and TRBJ1-2; unclear D gene. V was pared by 7 bases and J by 4 bases, with 13 bases between. The CDR3 totals 13 residues. CDR1 is MNHEY and CDR2 is SVGAGI in the germline V gene. CDR3 loop: CASIVAGGYGYTF. CDR3 in DNA: TGTGCCAGCATAGTCGCCGGTGGCTATGGCTACACCTTC.

The rearrangement joins TRBV2 to TRBJ1-2; a weak D match, TRBD1 (6 bases). The CDR3 spans 14 residues. From germline, CDR1 is SNHLY and CDR2 FYNNEI. Trimming took 2 bases from V and 7 from J, leaving 14 bases between them. CDR3 sequence (DNA): TGTGCCAGCAGTGAAATGGGGGCCGGGTTTGGCTACACCTTC. Its translation is CASSEMGAGFGYTF.